Shown below are 25 T cell receptor beta chains from a single sample sequenced in a study of blood T cell repertoires in COVID-19 (dated by TCRdb to the early 2020s). The library was built by means of the immunoSEQ multiplex PCR assay. In TCRdb, the immuneACCESS table is reduced to in-frame sequences with V and J assigned. These tables do not hold every clone; where another copy was compared, an unresolved V gene accounts for under half, and the others remain unexplained. This sample holds about 220,000 clones; almost 90% were observed only once. The ten largest make up approximately 16% of the sample. Sequencing input: PBMCs or T cells enriched from blood (not recorded which). These receptors all come from a man under 40 who had been exposed to COVID-19.

This chain joins TRBV4-1 and TRBJ1-6; 8 nucleotides align to TRBD1. The CDR3 totals 14 residues. Germline CDR1 is MGHRA and CDR2 is YSYEKL. The ends lost 6 bases at V and 7 bases at J; junction bases unmatched: 5. The CDR3 DNA is TGCGCCAGCAGATTTGGACAGGGAAATTCACCCCTCCACTTT. Translating it yields CASRFGQGNSPLHF.

This chain joins TRBV7-9 and TRBJ1-1, with D maybe TRBD1 (6 bases). Germline V gene sequence: CDR1 SEHNR, CDR2 FQNEAQ (reference sequence). V was pared by 1 base and J by 6 bases, with 9 bases between. The CDR3 has 13 residues. The CDR3 sequence: CASSLGGGAEAFF. Here the CDR3 DNA reads TGTGCCAGCAGCTTAGGAGGGGGGGCTGAAGCTTTCTTT.

The V gene is TRBV5-4, the J gene TRBJ2-3; 7 bases match TRBD2. The germline V gene encodes CDR1 SGHNT and CDR2 YYREEE (reference sequence). V shed 6 bases, J shed 6 bases, and the junction held 10 bases outside the gene matches. There are 14 residues in the CDR3. The CDR3 DNA is TGTGCCAGCAACACCCCGGGGGAGGGGGATACGCAGTATTTT. Protein sequence: CASNTPGEGDTQYF.

V usage is TRBV9 and J usage is TRBJ1-2; 7 nucleotides match TRBD1. The germline V gene encodes CDR1 SGDLS and CDR2 YYNGEE. V was clipped by 3 bases and J by 8 bases; unmatched bases: 7. CDR3 size: 13 residues. The CDR3 DNA follows: TGTGCCAGCAGCGGACAGGGAATGGGGGGCTACACCTTC. Its translation is CASSGQGMGGYTF.

The V and J genes are TRBV4-3 and TRBJ1-2; D is possibly TRBD1 (6 bases). V was trimmed by 0 bases and J by 6 bases, leaving 14 bases between them. The CDR3 is 15 residues long. The V gene's germline CDR1 is LGHNA and CDR2 YSLEER. The CDR3 nucleotides read TGCGCCAGCAGCCAAGAGGTCGGGGGGCTTGATGGCTACACCTTC. Protein product: CASSQEVGGLDGYTF.

The CDR3 loop is CASSLELTSNTGELFF. The CDR3 DNA reads as TGCGCCAGCAGCTTGGAGCTAACCTCGAACACCGGGGAGCTGTTTTTT. The genes are TRBV5-1 and TRBJ2-2; D not resolved. V lost 0 bases to trimming and J lost 0 bases, with 9 bases between them. CDR1 is SGHRS and CDR2 is YFSETQ in the germline V gene. The CDR3 totals 16 residues. The variable domain in full, completed from reference TRBV5-1 and TRBJ2-2, reads KAGVTQTPRYLIKTRGQQVTLSCSPISGHRSVSWYQQTPGQGLQFLFEYFSETQRNKGNFPGRFSGRQFSNSRSEMNVSTLELGDSALYLCASSLELTSNTGELFFGEGSRLTVL.

The chain carries TRBV5-1 and TRBJ1-3; D uncertain. V was cut by 4 bases and J by 2 bases, with 16 bases left in between. CDR1 is SGHRS, CDR2 YFSETQ, per germline. The CDR3 totals 16 residues. CDR3 DNA sequence: TGCGCCAGCAGCCCATGGGTTCGTACTACTGGAAACACCATATATTTT. This encodes CASSPWVRTTGNTIYF.

The count of this clone is one. The chain employs TRBV7-9 and TRBJ2-3; 7 bases match TRBD1. The CDR3 runs to 14 residues. In germline, CDR1 is SEHNR, CDR2 FQNEAQ (reference sequence). Germline trimming cut 3 bases from V and 5 bases from J; bases unmatched to any gene: 5. The CDR3 region has the DNA TGTGCCAGCAGCTTCGACAGGGCGGAAGATACGCAGTATTTT. Translated: CASSFDRAEDTQYF.

The CDR3 sequence: CAWTGGQGSYNEQFF. CDR3 sequence (DNA): TGTGCCTGGACCGGGGGACAGGGCTCCTACAATGAGCAGTTCTTC. The chain couples TRBV30 to TRBJ2-1, with 9 nucleotides matching TRBD1. In germline, CDR1 is GTSNPN, CDR2 SVGIG (reference sequence). The CDR3 is 15 amino acids. With V trimmed by 4 bases and J by 0 bases, 4 bases remained unmatched. Full variable domain (missing parts from reference TRBV30 and TRBJ2-1): SQTIHQWPATLVQPVGSPLSLECTVEGTSNPNLYWYRQAAGRGLQLLFYSVGIGQISSEVPQNLSASRPQDRQFILSSKKLLLSDSGFYLCAWTGGQGSYNEQFFGPGTRLTVL.

The chain couples TRBV7-8 to TRBJ2-1; D is perhaps TRBD1 (6 bases). CDR3 size: 15 residues. V was trimmed by 8 bases and J by 5 bases, leaving 19 bases between them. Per the germline V gene, CDR1 is SGHVS and CDR2 is FQNEAQ. The CDR3 region is CASCLQGTSHNEQFF. CDR3 nucleotides: TGTGCCAGCTGCCTCCAGGGGACCAGCCACAATGAGCAGTTCTTC.

The V gene is TRBV9, the J gene TRBJ1-2, with D possibly being TRBD1 (5 bases). The CDR3 is 13 amino acids. V lost 0 bases and J lost 2, with 5 bases in between. Germline lookup yields CDR1 SGDLS and CDR2 YYNGEE. The CDR3 DNA sequence: TGTGCCAGCAGCGTAGGACAGAACTATGGCTACACCTTC. Encoded protein: CASSVGQNYGYTF.

This CDR3 is CASKDSGGTDTQYF. In DNA, the CDR3 is TGTGCCAGCAAAGATAGCGGGGGAACAGATACGCAGTATTTT. The chain recombines TRBV6-1 with TRBJ2-3; 9 nucleotides agree with TRBD2. This CDR3 has 14 residues. Germline V gives CDR1 MNHNS, CDR2 SASEGT. The V segment lost 7 bases and the J segment 3 bases; nucleotides outside the gene matches: 5.

The CDR3 spells CASSEGRANTEAFF. The CDR3 DNA sequence: TGTGCCAGCAGTGAGGGCAGGGCGAACACTGAAGCTTTCTTT. V and J are TRBV6-1 and TRBJ1-1, with a weak D call TRBD1 (5 bases). The CDR3 runs to 14 residues. The germline CDR1 and CDR2 sequences are MNHNS and SASEGT. Trimming shortened V by 3 bases and J by 1 base, and 9 bases separated the two germline ends.

The chain combines TRBV2 with TRBJ1-1; a possible D gene is TRBD1 (6 bases). Germline V CDR1 and CDR2: SNHLY, FYNNEI. The germline V and J ends were trimmed by 9 bases and 8 bases, with 13 bases remaining between them. The CDR3 runs 11 residues. The CDR3 DNA follows: TGTGCCAGTAAGGGGGGGGCGGAAGCTTTCTTT. It yields the protein CASKGGAEAFF.

This chain links TRBV3-1 (or the pseudogene TRBV3-2) with TRBJ1-3, with 8 bases that match TRBD1. After removal of 4 bases from V and 8 bases from J, the junction contained 19 bases not matched to a gene. Per the germline V gene, CDR1 is LGHDT and CDR2 is YNNKEL (reference sequence). This CDR3 has 18 residues. Written as DNA, the CDR3 is TGTGCCAGCAGCCGAACTACTTACCGGGACAGGATTAGGGACACCATATATTTT. It specifies CASSRTTYRDRIRDTIYF.

This clone appeared once. The V gene is TRBV2, the J gene TRBJ2-1; 7 bases line up with TRBD2. Germline V gene lookup returns CDR1 SNHLY and CDR2 FYNNEI. The CDR3 loop spans 14 amino acids. J lost 7 bases, V lost 7 bases, and 10 bases had no gene match. The CDR3 nucleotides read TGTGCCAGCAAGGGGTGGGTTAGCGGGAATGAGCAGTTCTTC. The encoded protein is CASKGWVSGNEQFF.

The V call is TRBV6-5, the J call TRBJ2-5; D is perhaps TRBD2 (6 bases). Trimming removed 4 bases from V and 5 bases from J, with 14 bases in between. Germline values: CDR1 MNHEY, CDR2 SVGAGI. The CDR3 length is 14 residues. The CDR3 nucleotides are TGTGCCAGCAGTTTGGGCAGGGCGGGGGAGACCCAGTACTTC. Its protein is CASSLGRAGETQYF.

The V gene is TRBV27, the J gene TRBJ2-7, with 8 bases identical to TRBD2. The CDR3 loop spans 18 amino acids. The V segment lost 6 bases and the J segment 4 bases; nucleotides outside the gene matches: 20. Germline CDR1 and CDR2: MNHEY and SMNVEV (reference sequence). DNA for the CDR3: TGTGCCAGCAGAGGACGGGGGTGGCTAGCGGGCCAAGGGTACGAGCAGTACTTC. It translates to CASRGRGWLAGQGYEQYF.

The rearrangement uses TRBV3-1 (or the pseudogene TRBV3-2) and TRBJ2-7; 11 bases are a match to TRBD1. CDR1 LGHDT and CDR2 YNNKEL come from the germline V gene (reference sequence). This CDR3 comprises 13 residues. J was trimmed by 9 bases and V by 5 bases; bases with no gene match: 6. CDR3 sequence (DNA): TGTGCCAGCAGCTCCCGGACAGGGGGCGGGCAGTACTTC. It encodes CASSSRTGGGQYF.

The rearrangement joins TRBV27 to TRBJ2-7; 10 bases align to TRBD2. V trimming: 5 bases; J trimming: 1 base; junction bases outside the gene matches: 8. CDR1 and CDR2 from the germline V gene are MNHEY and SMNVEV (reference sequence). This CDR3 comprises 16 residues. The CDR3 DNA follows: TGTGCCAGCAGTCCCCGAGGTAGCGGGGGGTCCTACGAGCAGTACTTC. Translation: CASSPRGSGGSYEQYF.

This sequence joins TRBV7-9 and TRBJ2-2, with TRBD2 as a possible D gene (6 bases). V lost 3 bases, J lost 2 bases, and 10 bases lay in between. Germline loops: CDR1 SEHNR, CDR2 FQNEAQ (reference sequence). The CDR3 length is 15 residues. The CDR3 sequence is CASSFGGLNTGELFF. In DNA, the CDR3 is TGTGCCAGCAGCTTTGGAGGGCTTAACACCGGGGAGCTGTTTTTT.

In this sample, this clone turned up once. The chain links TRBV23-1 to TRBJ2-1; tentatively, D is TRBD2 (6 bases). TRBV23-1 is recorded as an ORF, its role being uncertain. The CDR3 is 15 amino acids. Between the trimmed V and J ends, which lost 4 bases and 6 bases, there was a span of 16 bases. As DNA, the CDR3 is TGCGCCAGCAGTCCGGGGGTAGAGGGCTGCAATGAGCAGTTCTTC. Its protein is CASSPGVEGCNEQFF.

The chain recombines TRBV29-1 with TRBJ1-4; weak D call: TRBD1 (6 bases). The CDR3 sequence is 13 residues long. CDR1 and CDR2 from the germline V gene are SQVTM and ANQGSEA. Between the trimmed V and J ends, which lost 6 bases and 8 bases, there was a span of 16 bases. The CDR3 DNA is TGCAGCGTCAGGGGCAGGGCTCGGGAAAAACTGTTTTTT. It translates to CSVRGRAREKLFF.

The CDR3 spells CASSRDQLADTQYF. The CDR3 nucleotides read TGTGCCAGCTCACGCGACCAATTAGCCGATACGCAGTATTTT. The gene calls are TRBV18 and TRBJ2-3; D gene uncertain. The CDR3 has 14 amino acids. Germline V CDR1 and CDR2: KGHSH, LQKENI. Trimming removed 4 bases from V and 6 bases from J, with 14 bases in between.

V gene TRBV12-3 or TRBV12-4 combines with J gene TRBJ2-7; no reliable D call. Trimming removed 8 bases at V and 7 bases at J, with 15 bases between. This CDR3 region has 12 residues. CDR3 nucleotides: TGTGCCAGCGGCGGCGTCGGTGGAGAGCAGTACTTC. Translated, it gives CASGGVGGEQYF.